These 19 T cell receptor beta chains originate from one sample sequenced in a study of T cell responses to AZD1222 COVID-19 vaccine. Using immunoSEQ multiplex PCR, the repertoire was profiled, and TCRdb retains in-frame clones only, with some absent. Of tens of thousands of clones listed, 88% are singletons. This specimen consisted of peripheral blood, obtained on day 0 of AZD1222 vaccination. The receptors here all came from an adult in good health.

The V gene is TRBV10-2, the J gene TRBJ2-1, with 9 bases that match TRBD2. The germline CDR1 and CDR2 sequences are WSHSY and SAAADI. V gave up 6 bases and J gave up 10 bases; unmatched junction bases: 13. The CDR3 loop spans 15 amino acids. CDR3 sequence: CASSSVAGATEEQFF. Written as DNA, the CDR3 is TGCGCCAGCAGCTCTGTAGCGGGAGCGACGGAGGAGCAGTTCTTC.

This clone has more than one count but fewer than ten. The chain has TRBV11-3 and TRBJ2-2; D is possibly TRBD2 (6 bases). The germline CDR1 and CDR2 sequences are SGHNT and YENEEA. The CDR3 runs 13 residues. Trimming left V 8 bases short and J 4 bases short, with 11 bases between. The CDR3 DNA reads TGTGCCAGCTCTGGGAGGAGCACCGGGGAGCTGTTTTTT. This gives the protein CASSGRSTGELFF.

This chain joins TRBV28 and TRBJ1-2; no firm D call. Deletions cut 2 bases from V and 5 bases from J, with 15 bases between. This CDR3 comprises 15 residues. The germline CDR1 and CDR2 sequences are MDHEN and SYDVKM. The CDR3 DNA is TGTGCCAGCAGTTTAGCGGGCATGGAGTTATATGGCTACACCTTC. It translates to CASSLAGMELYGYTF.

This clone was picked up one time. The chain is built from TRBV4-3 and TRBJ2-1; 9 bases are shared with TRBD2. Trimming cost V 5 bases and J 6 bases; bases outside gene matches: 8. CDR3 length: 15 residues. In germline, CDR1 is LGHNA, CDR2 YSLEER. CDR3 bases: TGCGCCAGCAGCGCGGGACTAGCCCCCTCCAATGAGCAGTTCTTC. Translating it yields CASSAGLAPSNEQFF.

V usage is TRBV6-2 or TRBV6-3 and J usage is TRBJ2-1, with 8 bases that match TRBD2. Trimming at V came to 4 bases and at J to 8 bases, leaving 7 bases not matched to a gene. The V gene's germline CDR1 is MNHEY and CDR2 SVGEGT. The length of the CDR3 is 14 residues. CDR3 protein: CASSSTSGSDEQFF. The CDR3 nucleotides read TGTGCCAGCAGTTCGACAAGCGGGAGCGATGAGCAGTTCTTC.

The chain has TRBV11-1 and TRBJ2-7, with 9 positions matching TRBD1. The V segment lost 5 bases and the J segment 2 bases; nucleotides outside the gene matches: 7. Germline V gene data show CDR1 as SGHAT and CDR2 as FQDESV (reference sequence). The CDR3 has 15 residues. The CDR3 DNA sequence: TGTGCCAGCAGCCGAGGGACAGGGCTAACCTACGAGCAGTACTTC. This gives the protein CASSRGTGLTYEQYF.

The rearrangement joins TRBV19 to TRBJ1-6; perhaps TRBD1 as D (5 bases). V lost 10 bases and J 5 bases, leaving 18 bases between the germline ends. The germline gives CDR1 LNHDA, CDR2 SQIVND (reference sequence). The CDR3 sequence is 15 residues long. The CDR3 DNA reads TGTGCCACAACCAAGGGGACGGCTAATAATTCACCCCTCCACTTT. It specifies CATTKGTANNSPLHF.

J is TRBJ2-1 and V is TRBV18; no definite D call. This CDR3 has 15 amino acids. Germline V gives CDR1 KGHSH, CDR2 LQKENI. The V gene lost 3 bases and the J gene lost 7 bases, with 16 bases spanning the gap. The CDR3 loop is CASSPGNTLGNEQFF. CDR3 sequence (DNA): TGTGCCAGCTCACCGGGAAATACCCTAGGGAATGAGCAGTTCTTC.

The chain uses TRBV9 and TRBJ1-1; D remains unclear. CDR3 length equals 14 residues. Trimming cost V 4 bases and J 5 bases, with 15 bases left between them. The germline V gene encodes CDR1 SGDLS and CDR2 YYNGEE. CDR3 in DNA: TGTGCCAGCAGCCCCTTTTTTCGGCGGACTGAAGCTTTCTTT. As protein: CASSPFFRRTEAFF. Filled out from reference TRBV9 and TRBJ1-1, the complete variable domain reads DSGVTQTPKHLITATGQRVTLRCSPRSGDLSVYWYQQSLDQGLQFLIQYYNGEERAKGNILERFSAQQFPDLHSELNLSSLELGDSALYFCASSPFFRRTEAFFGQGTRLTVV.

In its sample, this clone was seen a few times. The chain joins TRBV7-2 to TRBJ2-3; 9 bases match TRBD2. Looked up from germline, CDR1 is SGHTA and CDR2 is FQGNSA. V shed 2 bases and J 0 bases; nucleotides not matched to a gene: 3. The CDR3 runs 16 residues. The CDR3 DNA follows: TGTGCCAGCAGCTTACTTGCGGGAGGGAGCACAGATACGCAGTATTTT. Translation gives CASSLLAGGSTDTQYF.

The chain's CDR3 is CASSLSSGALYEQYF. The CDR3 bases are TGTGCCAGCAGCTTGAGTTCAGGGGCGTTGTACGAGCAGTACTTC. The V gene is TRBV7-9, the J gene TRBJ2-7; the D gene is possibly TRBD1 (6 bases). Deletions cut 3 bases from V and 4 bases from J, with 16 bases between. The CDR3 is 15 amino acids. Per germline, CDR1 SEHNR and CDR2 FQNEAQ (reference sequence).

This chain uses TRBV9 with TRBJ1-5, with 9 bases that match TRBD1. This CDR3 region has 17 residues. CDR1 SGDLS and CDR2 YYNGEE come from the germline V gene. The junction had 11 bases not matched to a gene; V was cut back by 4 bases and J by 3 bases. The CDR3 region has the DNA TGTGCCAGCAGCCCCGATTCTGGGACAGGGCCCAATCAGCCCCAGCATTTT. Translation: CASSPDSGTGPNQPQHF.

This clone was counted only a few times. In DNA form, the CDR3 reads TGTGCCAGTACCAGAAAATCTGCTAGCGGGATATACAATGAGCAGTTCTTC. It encodes CASTRKSASGIYNEQFF. The chain joins TRBV19 to TRBJ2-1, with TRBD2 identical over 9 bases. The V and J ends lost 7 bases and 4 bases, in that order; junction bases with no gene match: 14. Germline CDR1 LNHDA, CDR2 SQIVND (reference sequence). The CDR3 loop spans 17 amino acids.

This clone was observed a single time. J is TRBJ2-2 and V is TRBV10-3, with 7 bases fitting TRBD1. The J segment lost 5 bases and the V segment lost 7 bases, leaving 4 bases of the junction unmatched. This CDR3 contains 13 residues. Germline V CDR1 and CDR2: ENHRY, SYGVKD. The CDR3 DNA is TGTGCCATCAAACAGGGGCCAACCGGGGAGCTGTTTTTT. Translating it yields CAIKQGPTGELFF.

This clone was counted a single time. This chain uses TRBV29-1 with TRBJ1-5; D gene unclear. V was clipped by 4 bases and J by 4 bases, with 11 bases between them. CDR1 SQVTM and CDR2 ANQGSEA come from the germline V gene. This CDR3 is built from 13 residues. The CDR3 DNA follows: TGCAGCGTTGCCAGTGGAAGTAATCAGCCCCAGCATTTT. Encoded protein: CSVASGSNQPQHF.

The chain combines TRBV28 with TRBJ1-3; 9 bases align to TRBD1. Trimming at V came to 8 bases and at J to 2 bases, leaving 10 bases not matched to a gene. Germline V gene sequence: CDR1 MDHEN, CDR2 SYDVKM. The CDR3 runs to 16 residues. This CDR3 is CASGTGSGIAGNTIYF. CDR3 sequence (DNA): TGTGCCAGCGGGACAGGGTCTGGGATCGCTGGAAACACCATATATTTT.

This chain joins TRBV28 and TRBJ1-2; TRBD1 agrees at 7 bases. V shed 3 bases, J shed 6 bases, and the junction held 1 base outside the gene matches. Looked up from germline, CDR1 is MDHEN and CDR2 is SYDVKM. CDR3 size: 12 residues. This CDR3 is CASSFRGDGYTF. Written as DNA, the CDR3 is TGTGCCAGCAGTTTCAGGGGGGATGGCTACACCTTC.

The chain's CDR3 is CASSLEDSSYEQYF. In nucleotides, the CDR3 is TGTGCCAGCAGCTTAGAGGACTCCTCCTACGAGCAGTACTTC. This chain connects TRBV7-9 to TRBJ2-7; the D gene is possibly TRBD2 (5 bases). CDR1 is SEHNR and CDR2 is FQNEAQ in the germline V gene (reference sequence). Trimming shortened V by 1 base and J by 0 bases, and 7 bases separated the two germline ends. The CDR3 contains 14 residues.

This clone showed up just a few times. The chain carries TRBV21-1 and TRBJ1-6; TRBD1, as called in the table, went unchecked against the DNA. TRBV21-1 is a listed pseudogene. The CDR3 is 15 amino acids. CDR3 coding DNA: TGTGCCAGCAGCCCCGGGGACAGGGGAAATTCACCCCTCCACTTT. As protein: CASSPGDRGNSPLHF.